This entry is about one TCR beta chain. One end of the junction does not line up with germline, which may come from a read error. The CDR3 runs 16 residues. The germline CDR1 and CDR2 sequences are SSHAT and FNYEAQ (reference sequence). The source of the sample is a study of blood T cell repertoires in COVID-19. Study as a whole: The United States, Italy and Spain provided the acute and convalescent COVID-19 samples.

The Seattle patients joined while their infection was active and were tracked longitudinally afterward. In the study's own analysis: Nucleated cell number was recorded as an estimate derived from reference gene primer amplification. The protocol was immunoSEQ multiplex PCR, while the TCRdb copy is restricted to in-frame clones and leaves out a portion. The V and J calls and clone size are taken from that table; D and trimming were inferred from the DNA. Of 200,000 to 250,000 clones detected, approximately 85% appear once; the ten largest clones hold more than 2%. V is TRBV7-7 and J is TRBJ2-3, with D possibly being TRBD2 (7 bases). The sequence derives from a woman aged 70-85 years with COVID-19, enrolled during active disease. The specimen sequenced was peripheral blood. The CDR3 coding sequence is TGTGCTAGCAGCTTATTGTCGGGGGGCGGTTTAGATACGCAGTATTTT. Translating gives CASSLLSGGGLDTQYF.